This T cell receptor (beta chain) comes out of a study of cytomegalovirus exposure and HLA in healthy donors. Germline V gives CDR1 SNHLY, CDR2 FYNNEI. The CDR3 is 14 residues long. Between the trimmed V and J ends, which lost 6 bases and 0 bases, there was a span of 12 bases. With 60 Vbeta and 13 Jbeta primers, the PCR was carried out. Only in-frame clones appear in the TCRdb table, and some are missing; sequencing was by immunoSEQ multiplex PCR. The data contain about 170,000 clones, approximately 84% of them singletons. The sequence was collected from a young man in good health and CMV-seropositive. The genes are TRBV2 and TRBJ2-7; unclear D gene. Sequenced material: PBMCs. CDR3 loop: CASRMTLSSYEQYF. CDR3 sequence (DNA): TGTGCCAGCAGGATGACACTGAGCTCCTACGAGCAGTACTTC.